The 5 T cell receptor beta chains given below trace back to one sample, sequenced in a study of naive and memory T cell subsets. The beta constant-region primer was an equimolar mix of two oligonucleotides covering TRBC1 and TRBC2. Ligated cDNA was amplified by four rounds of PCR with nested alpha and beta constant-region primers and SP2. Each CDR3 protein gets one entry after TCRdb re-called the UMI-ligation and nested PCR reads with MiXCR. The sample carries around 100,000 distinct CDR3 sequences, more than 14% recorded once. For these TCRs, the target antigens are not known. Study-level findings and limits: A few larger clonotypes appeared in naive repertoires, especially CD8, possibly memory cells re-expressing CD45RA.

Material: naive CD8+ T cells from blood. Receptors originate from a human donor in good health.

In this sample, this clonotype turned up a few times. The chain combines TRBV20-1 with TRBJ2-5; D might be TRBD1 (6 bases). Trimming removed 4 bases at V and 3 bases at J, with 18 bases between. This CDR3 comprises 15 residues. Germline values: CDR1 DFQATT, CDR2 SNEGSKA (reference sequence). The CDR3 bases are TGCAGTGCTACAGGGGCCACCATCGTTAAAGAGACCCAGTACTTC. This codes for CSATGATIVKETQYF.

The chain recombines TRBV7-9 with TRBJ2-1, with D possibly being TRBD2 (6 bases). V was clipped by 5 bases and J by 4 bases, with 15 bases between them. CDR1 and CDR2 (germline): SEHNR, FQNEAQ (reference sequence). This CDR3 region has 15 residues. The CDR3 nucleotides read TGTGCCAGCAGCCCCGCTTGGACTATATACAATGAGCAGTTCTTC. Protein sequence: CASSPAWTIYNEQFF.

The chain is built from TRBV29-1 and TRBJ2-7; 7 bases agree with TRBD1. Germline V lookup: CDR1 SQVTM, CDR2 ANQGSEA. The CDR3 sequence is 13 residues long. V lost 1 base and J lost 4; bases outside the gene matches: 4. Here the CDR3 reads CSVEAGGTYEQYF. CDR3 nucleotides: TGCAGCGTTGAAGCAGGGGGAACTTACGAGCAGTACTTC.

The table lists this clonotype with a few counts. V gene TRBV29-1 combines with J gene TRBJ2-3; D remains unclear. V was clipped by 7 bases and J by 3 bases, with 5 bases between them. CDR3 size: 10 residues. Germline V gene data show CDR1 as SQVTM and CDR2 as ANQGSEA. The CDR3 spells CSGITDTQYF. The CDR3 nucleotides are TGCAGCGGAATAACAGATACGCAGTATTTT.

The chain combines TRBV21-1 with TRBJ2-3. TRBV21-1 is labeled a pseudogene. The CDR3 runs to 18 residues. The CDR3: CASSKGNVEISRTDTQYF. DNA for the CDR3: TGTGCCAGCAGCAAAGGAAACGTTGAGATATCCCGCACAGATACGCAGTATTTT.